This T cell receptor beta chain was retrieved from a study of blood T cell repertoires in COVID-19. Turning to the study itself: Collection of acute and convalescent COVID-19 samples took place in the United States, Italy and Spain. In each case, the material was cDNA or gDNA derived from T cells, B-cell-depleted T cells, or PBMCs.

Germline V gives CDR1 MNHNY, CDR2 SVGAGI (reference sequence). There are 15 residues in the CDR3. Trimming removed 5 bases from V and 7 bases from J; junction bases left unmatched: 10. Per the authors' pipeline: How many nucleated cells were present was estimated from reference gene primer amplification. Only in-frame clones appear in the TCRdb table, and some are missing; sequencing was by immunoSEQ multiplex PCR. The V and J calls and clone size come from that table; D and trimming were worked out from the DNA. The sample carries 250,000 to 350,000 clones, approximately 90% recorded once. This clonotype was obtained from an older woman with acute or convalescent COVID-19. This rearrangement joins TRBV6-6 to TRBJ2-1; 8 nucleotides line up with TRBD1. The sample taken for sequencing was peripheral blood. The CDR3 DNA reads TGTGCCAGCAGTGTAGTCGGGACAGGAGGGAATGAGCAGTTCTTC. Its protein product is CASSVVGTGGNEQFF.